Listed here are 5 T cell receptor beta chains from one sample, sequenced in a study of blood T cell repertoires in COVID-19. Assay: immunoSEQ multiplex PCR; the TCRdb copy retains only in-frame clones and omits some. Of some 270,000 clones in the sample, 90% were seen once. Source material: peripheral blood. The source is a woman aged 60-75 years with COVID-19, enrolled during active disease.

The rearrangement uses TRBV12-3 or TRBV12-4 and TRBJ1-1; D is possibly TRBD1 (6 bases). This CDR3 contains 12 residues. The ends were cut back, 1 base at V and 8 bases at J, with 8 bases in the middle. CDR3 bases: TGTGCCAGCAGTTTAGGAACAGGGGAAGCTTTCTTT. Translation: CASSLGTGEAFF.

The rearrangement joins TRBV7-6 to TRBJ1-4; 7 nucleotides align to TRBD1. In germline, CDR1 is SGHVS, CDR2 FNYEAQ. The CDR3 is 15 residues long. V dropped 1 base and J dropped 3; count of bases not matched to a gene: 2. Written as DNA, the CDR3 is TGTGCCAGCAGCTTAGTCGGGACAGCTAATGAAAAACTGTTTTTT. Translating it yields CASSLVGTANEKLFF. The full variable domain, with the rest looked up from reference TRBV7-6 and TRBJ1-4, is GAGVSQSPRYKVTKRGQDVALRCDPISGHVSLYWYRQALGQGPEFLTYFNYEAQQDKSGLPNDRFSAERPEGSISTLTIQRTEQRDSAMYRCASSLVGTANEKLFFGSGTQLSVL.

In the case of this clone: This same CDR3 is encoded by further DNA sequences in the sample. V usage is TRBV29-1 and J usage is TRBJ1-5; no clear D gene. V lost 4 bases, J lost 0 bases, and 7 bases lay in between. Germline-derived CDR1 and CDR2 are SQVTM and ANQGSEA. This CDR3 has 13 residues. The DNA for the CDR3 is TGCAGCGTTGGAGGTAATAGCAATCAGCCCCAGCATTTT. Its protein product is CSVGGNSNQPQHF.

The chain couples TRBV15 to TRBJ1-5; 8 bases map to TRBD1. CDR1 is LNHNV, CDR2 YYDKDF, per germline (reference sequence). This CDR3 is built from 18 residues. With V trimmed by 3 bases and J by 7 bases, 17 bases remained unmatched. The CDR3 here is CATSSPGTGAVPSQPQHF. Written as DNA, the CDR3 is TGTGCCACCAGCAGCCCCGGGACAGGAGCGGTTCCCTCCCAGCCCCAGCATTTT.

About this clone itself: Other DNA sequences from this sample encode an identical CDR3 as well. This rearrangement joins TRBV2 to TRBJ1-1; D ambiguous. Germline V CDR1 and CDR2: SNHLY, FYNNEI. The CDR3 runs to 13 residues. The V end lost 4 bases, the J end lost 0 bases, and 6 bases lay between the germline ends. CDR3 loop: CASSGQMNTEAFF. The CDR3 DNA sequence: TGTGCCAGCAGTGGTCAGATGAACACTGAAGCTTTCTTT. The whole variable domain, filled in from reference TRBV2 and TRBJ1-1, reads EPEVTQTPSHQVTQMGQEVILRCVPISNHLYFYWYRQILGQKVEFLVSFYNNEISEKSEIFDDQFSVERPDGSNFTLKIRSTKLEDSAMYFCASSGQMNTEAFFGQGTRLTVV.